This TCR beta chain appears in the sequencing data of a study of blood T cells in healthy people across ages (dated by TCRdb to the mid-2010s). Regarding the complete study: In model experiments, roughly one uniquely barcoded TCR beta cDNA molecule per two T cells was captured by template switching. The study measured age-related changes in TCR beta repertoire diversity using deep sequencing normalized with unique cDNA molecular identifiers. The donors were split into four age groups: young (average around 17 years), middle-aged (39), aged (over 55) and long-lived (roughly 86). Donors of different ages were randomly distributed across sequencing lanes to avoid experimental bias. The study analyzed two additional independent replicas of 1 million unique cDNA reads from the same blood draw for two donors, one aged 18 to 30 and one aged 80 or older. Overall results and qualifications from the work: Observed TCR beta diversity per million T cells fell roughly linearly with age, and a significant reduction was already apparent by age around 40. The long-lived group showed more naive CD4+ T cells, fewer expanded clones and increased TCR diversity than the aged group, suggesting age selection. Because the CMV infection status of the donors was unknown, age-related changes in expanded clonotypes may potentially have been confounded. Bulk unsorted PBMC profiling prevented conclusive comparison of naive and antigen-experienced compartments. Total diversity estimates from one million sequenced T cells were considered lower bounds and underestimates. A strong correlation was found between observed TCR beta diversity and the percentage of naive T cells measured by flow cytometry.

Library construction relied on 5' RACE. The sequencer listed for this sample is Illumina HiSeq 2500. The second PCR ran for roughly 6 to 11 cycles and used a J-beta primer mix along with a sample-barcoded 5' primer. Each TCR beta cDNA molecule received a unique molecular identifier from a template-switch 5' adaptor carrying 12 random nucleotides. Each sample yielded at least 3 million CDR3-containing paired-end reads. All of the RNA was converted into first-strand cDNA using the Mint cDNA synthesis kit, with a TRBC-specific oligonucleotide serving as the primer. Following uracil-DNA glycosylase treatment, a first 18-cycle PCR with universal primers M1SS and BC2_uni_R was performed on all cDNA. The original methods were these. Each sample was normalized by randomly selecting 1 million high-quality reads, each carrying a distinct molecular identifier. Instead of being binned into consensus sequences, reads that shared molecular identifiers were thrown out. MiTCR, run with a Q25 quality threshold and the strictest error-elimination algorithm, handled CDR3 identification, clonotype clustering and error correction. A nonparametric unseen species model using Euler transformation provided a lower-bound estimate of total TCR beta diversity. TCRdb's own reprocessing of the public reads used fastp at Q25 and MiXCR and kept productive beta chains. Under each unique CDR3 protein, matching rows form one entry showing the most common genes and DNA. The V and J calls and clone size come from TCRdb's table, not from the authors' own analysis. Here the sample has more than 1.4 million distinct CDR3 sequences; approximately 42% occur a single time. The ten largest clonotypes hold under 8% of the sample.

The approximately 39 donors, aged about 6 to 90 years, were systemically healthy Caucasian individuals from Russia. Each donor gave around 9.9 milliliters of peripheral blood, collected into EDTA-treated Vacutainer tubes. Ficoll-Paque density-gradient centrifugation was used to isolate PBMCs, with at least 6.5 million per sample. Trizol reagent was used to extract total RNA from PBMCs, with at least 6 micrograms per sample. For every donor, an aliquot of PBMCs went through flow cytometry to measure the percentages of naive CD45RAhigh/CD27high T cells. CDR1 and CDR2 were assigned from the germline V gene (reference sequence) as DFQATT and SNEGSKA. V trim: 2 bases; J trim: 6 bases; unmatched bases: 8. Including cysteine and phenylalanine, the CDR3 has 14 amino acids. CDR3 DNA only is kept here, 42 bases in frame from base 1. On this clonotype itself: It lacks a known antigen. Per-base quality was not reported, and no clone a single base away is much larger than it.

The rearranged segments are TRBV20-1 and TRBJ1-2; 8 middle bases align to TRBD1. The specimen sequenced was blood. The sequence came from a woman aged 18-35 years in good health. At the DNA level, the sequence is TGCAGTGCTAGACCCAGGGGGCAGGGAAATGGCTACACCTTC. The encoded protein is CSARPRGQGNGYTF.